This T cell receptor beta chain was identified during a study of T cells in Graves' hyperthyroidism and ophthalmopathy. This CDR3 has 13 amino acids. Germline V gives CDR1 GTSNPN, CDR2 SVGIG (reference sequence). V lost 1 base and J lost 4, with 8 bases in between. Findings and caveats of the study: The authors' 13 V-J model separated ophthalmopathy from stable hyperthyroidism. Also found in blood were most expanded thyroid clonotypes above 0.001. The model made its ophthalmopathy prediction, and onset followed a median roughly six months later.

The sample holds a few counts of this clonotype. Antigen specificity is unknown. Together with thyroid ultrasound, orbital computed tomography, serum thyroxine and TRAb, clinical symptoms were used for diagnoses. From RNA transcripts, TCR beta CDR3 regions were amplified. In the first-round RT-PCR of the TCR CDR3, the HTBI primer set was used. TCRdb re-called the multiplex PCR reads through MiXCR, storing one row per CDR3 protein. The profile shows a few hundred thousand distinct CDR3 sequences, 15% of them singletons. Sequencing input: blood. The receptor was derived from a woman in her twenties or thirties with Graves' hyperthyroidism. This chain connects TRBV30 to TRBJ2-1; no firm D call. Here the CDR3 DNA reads TGTGCCTGGAGTGATGCGTTTTACAATGAGCAGTTCTTC. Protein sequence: CAWSDAFYNEQFF.